This TCR beta chain was documented in a study of T cell responses to AZD1222 COVID-19 vaccine. Study findings and constraints: A mostly white British donor set with more females was recruited, and clonal diversity was possibly underestimated.

This clone has a handful of counts. Its cognate antigen is unknown. Sequencing used immunoSEQ multiplex PCR; TCRdb keeps in-frame clones, though not all of them. This table holds about 92,000 clones, 70% to 90% found once. Sequenced material: peripheral blood, taken on day 0 of AZD1222 vaccination. The receptor's source is an adult in good health.

The CDR3 here is CASSLGGFSGRRSAGELFF. CDR3 DNA sequence: TGTGCCAGCAGCTTAGGGGGTTTTAGCGGGCGGAGATCTGCCGGGGAGCTGTTTTTT. V gene TRBV11-2 combines with J gene TRBJ2-2; 7 bases line up with TRBD2. CDR1 is SGHAT and CDR2 is FQNNGV in the germline V gene. This CDR3 region has 19 residues. The trim removed 1 base at V and 6 bases at J, leaving 17 bases unmatched.